Included here is one T cell receptor beta chain sequence, with context. With baseline, cycle 4 day 1, and cycle 7 day 1 as timepoints, blood was sampled. Germline V gene data show CDR1 as SGHNT and CDR2 as YYREEE (reference sequence). The ends were cut back, 2 bases at V and 2 bases at J, with 11 bases in the middle. The CDR3 is 15 amino acids. These data belong to a study of OX40 agonist ivuxolimab in advanced cancers. Background on the study: Age averaged about 66 years (range about 23 to 80), and 70% to 85% were male.

Generated by immunoSEQ multiplex PCR, the TCRdb table keeps only in-frame clones and is missing some. The data contain tens of thousands of clones, approximately 85% of them seen just once; the ten biggest clones take up about 4%. This sequence originates from an adult with an advanced solid tumor such as melanoma, head and neck, liver or kidney cancer. The source material was CD4+ or CD8+ T cells sorted from blood, sampled in a trial of the OX40 agonist ivuxolimab. The chain has TRBV5-4 and TRBJ2-1; D is possibly TRBD2 (6 bases). CDR3 nucleotides: TGTGCCAGCAGCTTCCCCGGCGGGACCTACAATGAGCAGTTCTTC. Translated, it gives CASSFPGGTYNEQFF.